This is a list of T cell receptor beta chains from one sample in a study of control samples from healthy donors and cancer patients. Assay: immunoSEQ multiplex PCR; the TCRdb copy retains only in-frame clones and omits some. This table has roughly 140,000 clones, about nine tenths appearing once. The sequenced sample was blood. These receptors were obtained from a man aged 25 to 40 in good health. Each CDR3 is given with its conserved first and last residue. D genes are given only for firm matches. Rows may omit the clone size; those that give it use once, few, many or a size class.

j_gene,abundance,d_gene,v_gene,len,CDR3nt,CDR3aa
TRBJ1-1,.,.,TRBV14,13,TGTGCCAGCAGCCCCCTCCTAGGGGTAGGAGCTTTCTTT,CASSPLLGVGAFF
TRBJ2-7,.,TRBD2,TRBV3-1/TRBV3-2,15,TGTGCCAGCAGCTACGGACTAGCGGGAAACCACGAGCAGTACTTC,CASSYGLAGNHEQYF
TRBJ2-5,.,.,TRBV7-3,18,TGTGCCAGCAGCTTAACCGCAGGTGGGGTAATGGGACAAGAGACCCAGTACTTC,CASSLTAGGVMGQETQYF
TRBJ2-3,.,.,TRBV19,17,TGTGCCAGTAGTGTAGACCACAACCAACCATCCACAGATACGCAGTATTTT,CASSVDHNQPSTDTQYF
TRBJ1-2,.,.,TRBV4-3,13,TGCGCCAGCAGCCAAGATCGGGGCGGGGGCTACACCTTC,CASSQDRGGGYTF
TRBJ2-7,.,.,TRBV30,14,TGTGCCGGGAATCCGGGGCCTATACCCTACGAGCAGTACTTC,CAGNPGPIPYEQYF
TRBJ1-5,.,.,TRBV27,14,TGTGCCAGCAGGTCTCTGGGGTCGGATCAGCCCCAGCATTTT,CASRSLGSDQPQHF
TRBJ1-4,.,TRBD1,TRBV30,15,TGTGCCTGGAGCCCCAGGGGGCCAACTAATGAAAAACTGTTTTTT,CAWSPRGPTNEKLFF
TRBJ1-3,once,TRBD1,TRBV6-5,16,TGTGCCAGCAGTTGGGACAGGGACGGGTTCGGGAACACCATATATTTT,CASSWDRDGFGNTIYF
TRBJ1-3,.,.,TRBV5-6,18,TGTGCCAGCAGCTGGGAGGCGGGCAGCTATCGCTCTGGAAACACCATATATTTT,CASSWEAGSYRSGNTIYF
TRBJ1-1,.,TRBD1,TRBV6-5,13,TGTGCCAGCACAGCGACAGGGCCTTATGAAGCTTTCTTT,CASTATGPYEAFF
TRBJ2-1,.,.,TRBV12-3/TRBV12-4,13,TGTGCCAGCAGTTTCTCGGGCCGGAGTGAGCAGTTCTTC,CASSFSGRSEQFF
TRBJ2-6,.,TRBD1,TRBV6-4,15,TGTGCCAGCAGGGGACAGGGGTCTGGGGCCAACGTCCTGACTTTC,CASRGQGSGANVLTF
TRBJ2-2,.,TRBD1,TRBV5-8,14,TGTGCCAGCAGCCGCCGGGACAGCACCGGGGAGCTGTTTTTT,CASSRRDSTGELFF
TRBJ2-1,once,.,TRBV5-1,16,TGCGCCAGCAGCTTGCCCCTAGAACTTTCCTACAATGAGCAGTTCTTC,CASSLPLELSYNEQFF
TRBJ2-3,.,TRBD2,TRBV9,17,TGTGCCAGCAGCGAGCGCGGGGGGGGCGCGTTCACAGATACGCAGTATTTT,CASSERGGGAFTDTQYF
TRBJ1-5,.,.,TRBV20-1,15,TGCAGTGCTAGTGTGGGCGCGACGGTCAATCAGCCCCAGCATTTT,CSASVGATVNQPQHF
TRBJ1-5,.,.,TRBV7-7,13,TGTGCCAGCAGCTTAGCGTGGAATCAGCCCCAGCATTTT,CASSLAWNQPQHF
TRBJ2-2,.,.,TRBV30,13,TGTGCCTGGAGTGTACAGGCGGGCGGGGAGCTGTTTTTT,CAWSVQAGGELFF
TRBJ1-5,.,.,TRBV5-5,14,TGTGCCAGCAGCTTGGGAAGACGTAATCAGCCCCAGCATTTT,CASSLGRRNQPQHF
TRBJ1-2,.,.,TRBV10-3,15,TGTGCCACCGGGGACTCCAGGGGTCATAACTATGGCTACACCTTC,CATGDSRGHNYGYTF
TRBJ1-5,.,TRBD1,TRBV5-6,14,TGTGCCAGCAGCGAGACAGGGAGCAATCAGCCCCAGCATTTT,CASSETGSNQPQHF
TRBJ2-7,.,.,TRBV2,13,TGTGCCAGCACGACGGATCTTTACTACGAGCAGTACTTC,CASTTDLYYEQYF
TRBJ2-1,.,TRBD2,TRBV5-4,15,TGTGCCAGCAGCTTCGGACTAGCGGGGGGCAATGAGCAGTTCTTC,CASSFGLAGGNEQFF
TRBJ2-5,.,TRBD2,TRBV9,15,TGTGCCAGCAGCGTAGGTAGCGGGGGTTTGGAGACCCAGTACTTC,CASSVGSGGLETQYF
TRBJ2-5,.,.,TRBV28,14,TGTGCCAGCCAACCAGGAGGGGGGCAGGGGACCCAGTACTTC,CASQPGGGQGTQYF
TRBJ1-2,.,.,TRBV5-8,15,TGTGCCAGCAGCTTGGATGGCAGCGGGCGGTCTGGCTACACCTTC,CASSLDGSGRSGYTF
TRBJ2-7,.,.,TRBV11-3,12,TGTGCCAGCAGCTCGACCTGGGCGGAGCAGTACTTC,CASSSTWAEQYF
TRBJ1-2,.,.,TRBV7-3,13,TGTGCCAGCAGCTTAGGGAAAAACTATGGCTACACCTTC,CASSLGKNYGYTF
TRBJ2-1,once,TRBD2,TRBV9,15,TGTGCCAGCAGCGCAGGCGGGGGGGGTTACAATGAGCAGTTCTTC,CASSAGGGGYNEQFF
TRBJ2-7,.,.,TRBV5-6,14,TGTGCCAGCAGCTTGCGGGGGACGTCGGGGGAGCAGTACTTC,CASSLRGTSGEQYF
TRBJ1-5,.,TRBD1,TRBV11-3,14,TGTGCCAGCAGCTCGACAGGGATGGATCAGCCCCAGCATTTT,CASSSTGMDQPQHF
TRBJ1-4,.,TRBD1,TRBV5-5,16,TGTGCCAGCAGCGGGGACCAGGGGGCGACCTATGAAAAACTGTTTTTT,CASSGDQGATYEKLFF
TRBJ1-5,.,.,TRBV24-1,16,TGTGCCACCAGTGATCCGGACAGCGGCCAGAATCAGCCCCAGCATTTT,CATSDPDSGQNQPQHF
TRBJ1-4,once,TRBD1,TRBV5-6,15,TGTGCCAGCAGCCCACAGACAGGGGGAGTGGAAAAACTGTTTTTT,CASSPQTGGVEKLFF
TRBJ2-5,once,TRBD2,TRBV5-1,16,TGCGCCAGCAGCGTAACTAGCGGGGGCTACGAAGAGACCCAGTACTTC,CASSVTSGGYEETQYF
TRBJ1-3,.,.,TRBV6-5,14,TGTGCCAGCAGGAAGGACACAGGGGGAAACACCATATATTTT,CASRKDTGGNTIYF
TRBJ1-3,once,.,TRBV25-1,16,TGTGCCAGCAGTGGTTCCGGGACGTACTCTGGAAACACCATATATTTT,CASSGSGTYSGNTIYF
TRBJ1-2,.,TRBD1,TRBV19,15,TGTGCCAGTAGTCCCGATGGGGCAGGGGGCTATGGCTACACCTTC,CASSPDGAGGYGYTF
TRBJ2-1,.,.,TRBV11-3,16,TGTGCCAGCAGCTTACAAGGCGGCTTCTCCTACAATGAGCAGTTCTTC,CASSLQGGFSYNEQFF
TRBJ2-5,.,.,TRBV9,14,TGTGCCAGTAGCCGGGGCGACAGCCAAGAGACCCAGTACTTC,CASSRGDSQETQYF
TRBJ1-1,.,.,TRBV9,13,TGTGCCAGCAGCCATGGGCCGAACACTGAAGCTTTCTTT,CASSHGPNTEAFF
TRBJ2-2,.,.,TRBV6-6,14,TGTGCCAGCTCTGCGGGGACCAACACCGGGGAGCTGTTTTTT,CASSAGTNTGELFF
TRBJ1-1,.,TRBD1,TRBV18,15,TGTGCCAGCTCACCCCGACAGGGGGCCCACACTGAAGCTTTCTTT,CASSPRQGAHTEAFF